A single sample is the source of the 15 T cell receptor beta chains below, sequenced in a study of cytomegalovirus exposure and HLA in healthy donors. Researchers ran the PCR with 60 Vbeta and 13 Jbeta primers. This table comes from immunoSEQ multiplex PCR, and its TCRdb copy is limited to in-frame clones, with some not included. The data show roughly 84,000 clones, about 78% seen once. The sequencing sample was made of PBMCs. These receptors came from a man aged 50 or older in good health and CMV-seronegative.

For the CDR3, the DNA is TGTGCCAGCTCACCACGAACAGGCACACAAGAGACCCAGTACTTC. Protein: CASSPRTGTQETQYF. J is TRBJ2-5 and V is TRBV18, with a weak D call TRBD1 (5 bases). CDR1 and CDR2 (germline): KGHSH, LQKENI. With 1 base removed from V and 2 bases from J, the gap between germline ends came to 11 bases. The length of the CDR3 is 15 residues.

As for this clone: Mismatch with germline at one junction end may stem from a read error. The chain carries TRBV5-6 and TRBJ1-5, with D possibly matching TRBD1 (6 bases). Germline V gene sequence: CDR1 SGHDT, CDR2 YYEEEE. The CDR3 runs 14 residues. This CDR3 reads CASSFSDSNEPQHF. DNA for the CDR3: TGTGCCAGCAGCTTCTCGGACAGCAATGAGCCCCAGCATTTT.

The V gene is TRBV28, the J gene TRBJ1-2, with D uncertain. This CDR3 region has 12 residues. The V end lost 2 bases, the J end lost 7 bases, and 8 bases lay between the germline ends. Germline lookup yields CDR1 MDHEN and CDR2 SYDVKM. The CDR3 reads CASSLQKTGYTF. The CDR3, as DNA: TGTGCCAGCAGTTTACAGAAAACTGGCTACACCTTC.

The chain joins TRBV7-9 to TRBJ2-2, with a possible D match to TRBD1 (5 bases). The CDR3 contains 14 residues. The V and J ends lost 1 base and 6 bases respectively, with 9 bases between them. The germline V gene encodes CDR1 SEHNR and CDR2 FQNEAQ (reference sequence). The CDR3 sequence: CASSLVQGPGELFF. CDR3 nucleotides: TGTGCCAGCAGCTTAGTTCAGGGCCCCGGGGAGCTGTTTTTT. Drawing the rest from reference TRBV7-9 and TRBJ2-2, the complete variable domain is DTGVSQNPRHKITKRGQNVTFRCDPISEHNRLYWYRQTLGQGPEFLTYFQNEAQLEKSRLLSDRFSAERPKGSFSTLEIQRTEQGDSAMYLCASSLVQGPGELFFGEGSRLTVL.

In this sample, this clone turned up a few times. The V and J genes are TRBV5-1 and TRBJ2-2; 12 bases are shared with TRBD2. Trimming took 4 bases from V and 5 from J; bases not matched to a gene: 6. This CDR3 region has 16 residues. Germline V lookup: CDR1 SGHRS, CDR2 YFSETQ. CDR3 in DNA: TGCGCCAGCAGCATAGGGACTAGCGGGCGGACCGGGGAGCTGTTTTTT. This translates into CASSIGTSGRTGELFF.

V usage is TRBV9 and J usage is TRBJ2-5; 9 bases are shared with TRBD1. Germline-derived CDR1 and CDR2 are SGDLS and YYNGEE. J lost 5 bases, V lost 3 bases, and 8 bases had no gene match. This CDR3 has 15 residues. Here the CDR3 reads CASSADRGSLETQYF. CDR3 nucleotide sequence: TGTGCCAGCAGCGCAGACAGGGGGAGTTTGGAGACCCAGTACTTC.

This rearrangement joins TRBV29-1 to TRBJ2-1; 9 bases match TRBD1. Trimming removed 8 bases from V and 4 bases from J; junction bases left unmatched: 6. Germline-derived CDR1 and CDR2 are SQVTM and ANQGSEA. This CDR3 is 13 amino acids long. The CDR3 spells CSLQQGAYNEQFF. In nucleotides, the CDR3 is TGCAGCCTACAACAGGGGGCGTACAATGAGCAGTTCTTC.

The rearrangement joins TRBV19 to TRBJ2-6; D is ambiguous. The CDR3 totals 14 residues. V lost 11 bases and J 0 bases, leaving 11 bases between the germline ends. CDR1 and CDR2 (germline): LNHDA, SQIVND (reference sequence). The CDR3 loop reads CAARTHSGANVLTF. The CDR3 bases are TGTGCCGCCAGAACCCACTCTGGGGCCAACGTCCTGACTTTC.

The chain couples TRBV7-9 to TRBJ1-1; perhaps TRBD1 as D (5 bases). Germline lookup yields CDR1 SEHNR and CDR2 FQNEAQ (reference sequence). The CDR3 is 15 amino acids. V shed 1 base and J shed 0 bases, with 9 bases lying between them. Written as DNA, the CDR3 is TGTGCCAGCAGCTTAGTCTCAGGGATGAACACTGAAGCTTTCTTT. Protein: CASSLVSGMNTEAFF. Together with reference TRBV7-9 and TRBJ1-1, the CDR3 gives the full variable domain: DTGVSQNPRHKITKRGQNVTFRCDPISEHNRLYWYRQTLGQGPEFLTYFQNEAQLEKSRLLSDRFSAERPKGSFSTLEIQRTEQGDSAMYLCASSLVSGMNTEAFFGQGTRLTVV.

The chain joins TRBV7-6 to TRBJ2-5; TRBD2 aligns across 8 bases. This CDR3 is built from 15 residues. Germline V gene lookup returns CDR1 SGHVS and CDR2 FNYEAQ. Losses at the gene ends were 5 bases for V and 1 base for J; bases not matched to a gene: 6. The CDR3 DNA reads as TGTGCCAGCAGCCCCCGCGGGGGGCTCCAAGAGACCCAGTACTTC. Its translation is CASSPRGGLQETQYF.

The J gene is TRBJ1-4, the V gene TRBV7-8; 9 positions match TRBD1. The length of the CDR3 is 16 residues. Per germline, CDR1 SGHVS and CDR2 FQNEAQ. The trim removed 0 bases at V and 8 bases at J, leaving 7 bases unmatched. The CDR3 region is CASSLAYGTGFEKLFF. The CDR3 DNA follows: TGTGCCAGCAGCTTAGCGTACGGGACAGGGTTCGAAAAACTGTTTTTT. Looking up the rest from reference TRBV7-8 and TRBJ1-4 gives the full variable domain: GAGVSQSPRYKVAKRGQDVALRCDPISGHVSLFWYQQALGQGPEFLTYFQNEAQLDKSGLPSDRFFAERPEGSVSTLKIQRTQQEDSAVYLCASSLAYGTGFEKLFFGSGTQLSVL.

CDR3 DNA sequence: TGTGCCAGCAGTCCAGGCGGGGTAGCGAACACTGAAGCTTTCTTT. This sequence encodes CASSPGGVANTEAFF. This chain connects TRBV27 to TRBJ1-1, with no clear D. CDR1 is MNHEY, CDR2 SMNVEV, per germline (reference sequence). V dropped 5 bases and J dropped 1 base, with 14 bases sitting between them. The CDR3 has 15 residues.

The rearrangement uses TRBV28 and TRBJ1-1; a weak D match, TRBD1 (5 bases). Trimming took 9 bases from V and 14 from J, leaving 28 bases between them. CDR1 is MDHEN and CDR2 is SYDVKM in the germline V gene. This CDR3 contains 14 residues. This chain's CDR3 is CASGKTGLRIFGFF. As DNA, the CDR3 is TGTGCCAGTGGTAAAACAGGCCTACGGATATTTGGCTTCTTT.

The chain is built from TRBV5-1 and TRBJ1-4, with TRBD1 matching 12 bases. The CDR3 extends over 18 amino acids. Trimming took 4 bases from V and 2 from J; bases not matched to a gene: 9. Germline CDR1 and CDR2: SGHRS and YFSETQ. CDR3 nucleotides: TGCGCCAGCAGCGCCGGGACAGGGGGCTTGCGTACTAATGAAAAACTGTTTTTT. Translated: CASSAGTGGLRTNEKLFF.

This rearrangement joins TRBV20-1 to TRBJ1-2; D is unresolved. Germline CDR1 reads DFQATT; CDR2 reads SNEGSKA (reference sequence). This CDR3 contains 9 residues. V was cut by 6 bases and J by 7 bases, with 6 bases left in between. CDR3 sequence reads: CSAPGGYTF. Written as DNA, the CDR3 is TGCAGTGCCCCGGGTGGCTACACCTTC.